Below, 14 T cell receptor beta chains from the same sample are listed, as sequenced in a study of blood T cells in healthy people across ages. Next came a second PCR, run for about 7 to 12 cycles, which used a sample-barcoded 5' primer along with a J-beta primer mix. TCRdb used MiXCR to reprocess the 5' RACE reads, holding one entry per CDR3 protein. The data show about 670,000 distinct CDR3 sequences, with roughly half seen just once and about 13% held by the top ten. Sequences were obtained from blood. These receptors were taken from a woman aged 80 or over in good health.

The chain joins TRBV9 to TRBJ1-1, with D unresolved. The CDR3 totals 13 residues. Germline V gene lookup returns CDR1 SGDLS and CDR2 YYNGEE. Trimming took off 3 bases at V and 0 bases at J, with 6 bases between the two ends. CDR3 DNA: TGTGCCAGCAGCGCCAGACTGAACACTGAAGCTTTCTTT. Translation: CASSARLNTEAFF.

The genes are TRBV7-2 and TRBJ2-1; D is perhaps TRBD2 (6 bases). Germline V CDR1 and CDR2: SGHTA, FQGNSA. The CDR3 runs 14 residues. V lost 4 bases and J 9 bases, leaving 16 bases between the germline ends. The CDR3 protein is CASSSDPSVSEQFF. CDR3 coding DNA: TGTGCCAGCAGCTCTGACCCTAGCGTCAGTGAGCAGTTCTTC.

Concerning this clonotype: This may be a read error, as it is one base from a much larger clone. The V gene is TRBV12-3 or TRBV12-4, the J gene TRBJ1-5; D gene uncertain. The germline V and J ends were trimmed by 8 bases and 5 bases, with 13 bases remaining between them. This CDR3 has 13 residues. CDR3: CASLGYPDQPQHF. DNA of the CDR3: TGTGCCAGCCTAGGGTACCCCGATCAGCCCCAGCATTTT.

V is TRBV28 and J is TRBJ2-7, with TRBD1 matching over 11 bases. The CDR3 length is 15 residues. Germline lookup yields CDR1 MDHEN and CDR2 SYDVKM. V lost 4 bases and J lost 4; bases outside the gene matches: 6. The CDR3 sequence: CASSSVGQGVYEQYF. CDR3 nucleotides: TGTGCCAGCAGTTCCGTGGGACAGGGGGTGTACGAGCAGTACTTC.

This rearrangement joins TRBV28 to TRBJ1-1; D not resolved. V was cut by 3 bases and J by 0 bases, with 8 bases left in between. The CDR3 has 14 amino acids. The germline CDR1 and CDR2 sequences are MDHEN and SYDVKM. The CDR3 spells CASSFVRMNTEAFF. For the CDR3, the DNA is TGTGCCAGCAGTTTTGTCAGGATGAACACTGAAGCTTTCTTT.

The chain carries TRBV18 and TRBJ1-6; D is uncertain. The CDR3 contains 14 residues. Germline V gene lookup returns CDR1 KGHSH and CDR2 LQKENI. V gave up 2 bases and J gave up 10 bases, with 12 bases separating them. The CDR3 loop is CASSPKSEGSPLHF. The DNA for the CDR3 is TGTGCCAGCTCACCAAAATCAGAGGGATCACCCCTCCACTTT.

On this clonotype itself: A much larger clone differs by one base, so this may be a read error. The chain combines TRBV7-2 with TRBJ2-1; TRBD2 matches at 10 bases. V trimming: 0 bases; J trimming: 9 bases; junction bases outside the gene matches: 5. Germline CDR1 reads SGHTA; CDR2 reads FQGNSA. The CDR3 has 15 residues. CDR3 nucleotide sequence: TGTGCCAGCAGCTTAGCCCGAGCGGGGGGGCCTGAGCAGTTCTTC. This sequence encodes CASSLARAGGPEQFF.

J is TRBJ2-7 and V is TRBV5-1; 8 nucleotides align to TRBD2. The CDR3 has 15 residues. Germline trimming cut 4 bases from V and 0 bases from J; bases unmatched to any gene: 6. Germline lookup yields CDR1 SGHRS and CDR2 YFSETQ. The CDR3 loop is CASSPTSGISYEQYF. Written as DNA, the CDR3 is TGCGCCAGCAGCCCAACTAGCGGAATCTCCTACGAGCAGTACTTC.

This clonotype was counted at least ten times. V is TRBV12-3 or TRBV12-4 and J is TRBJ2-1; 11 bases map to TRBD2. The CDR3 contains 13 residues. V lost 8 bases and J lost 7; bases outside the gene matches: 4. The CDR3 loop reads CASRSGGVNEQFF. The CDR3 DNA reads TGTGCCAGCCGTAGCGGGGGGGTTAATGAGCAGTTCTTC.

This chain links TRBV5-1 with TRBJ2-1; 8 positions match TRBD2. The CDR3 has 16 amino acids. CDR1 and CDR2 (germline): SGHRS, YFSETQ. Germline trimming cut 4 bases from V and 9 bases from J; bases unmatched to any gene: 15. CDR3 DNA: TGCGCCAGCAGCCAAGCGGGAGAGGCGGGGATGAGTGAGCAGTTCTTC. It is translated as CASSQAGEAGMSEQFF. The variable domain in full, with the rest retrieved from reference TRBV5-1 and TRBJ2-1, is KAGVTQTPRYLIKTRGQQVTLSCSPISGHRSVSWYQQTPGQGLQFLFEYFSETQRNKGNFPGRFSGRQFSNSRSEMNVSTLELGDSALYLCASSQAGEAGMSEQFFGPGTRLTVL.

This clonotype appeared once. Written as DNA, the CDR3 is TGTGCCAGCAGTGGTTGGGGGGCGGGACGCAACGATGAGCAGTTCTTC. Protein product: CASSGWGAGRNDEQFF. V is TRBV25-1 and J is TRBJ2-1; D may match TRBD1 or TRBD2 (6 bases each). Per the germline V gene, CDR1 is MGHDK and CDR2 is SYGVNS. This CDR3 has 16 amino acids. V lost 4 bases and J lost 8, with 21 bases in between.

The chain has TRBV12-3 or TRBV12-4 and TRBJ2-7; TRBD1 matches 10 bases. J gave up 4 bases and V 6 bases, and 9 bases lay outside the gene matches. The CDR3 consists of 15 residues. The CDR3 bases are TGTGCCAGCAGCCCCCGACAGGGGGCCCATTACGAGCAGTACTTC. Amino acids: CASSPRQGAHYEQYF.

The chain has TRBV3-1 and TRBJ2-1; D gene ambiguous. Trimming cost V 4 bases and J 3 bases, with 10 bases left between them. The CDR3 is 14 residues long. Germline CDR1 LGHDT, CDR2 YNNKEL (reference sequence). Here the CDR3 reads CASSLVGFYNEQFF. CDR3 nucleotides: TGTGCCAGCAGCCTCGTGGGTTTCTACAATGAGCAGTTCTTC.

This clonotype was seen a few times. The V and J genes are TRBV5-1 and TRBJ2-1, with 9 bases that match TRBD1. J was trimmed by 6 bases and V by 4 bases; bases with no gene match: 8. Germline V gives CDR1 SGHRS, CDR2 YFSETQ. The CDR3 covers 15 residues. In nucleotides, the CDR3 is TGCGCCAGCAGCGACGGACAGGGGATGGGCAATGAGCAGTTCTTC. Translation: CASSDGQGMGNEQFF.